This entry concerns a single T cell receptor (beta chain). Its antigen is not identified. The sample comes from a study of early T cells in non-severe SARS-CoV-2 infection. About the study: Sequencing of unsorted whole blood was done on bulk RNA, leaving chains unpaired.

The germline CDR1 and CDR2 sequences are SGHAT and FQNNGV. CDR3 size: 15 residues. The ends were cut back, 2 bases at V and 0 bases at J, with 10 bases in the middle. The library protocol tagged individual cDNA molecules with unique molecular identifiers. TCRdb redid the calling of the 5' RACE reads with MiXCR, one entry per CDR3 protein. The table has about 64,000 distinct CDR3 sequences, around 18% seen once. Study-level findings and limits: The study's VDJdb matching favored anti-spike CD8 responses and missed private and CD4 specificities.

The sample here was whole blood, taken at baseline. The receptor comes from an adult who was a healthcare worker with PCR-confirmed SARS-CoV-2 infection or an uninfected control (not recorded which). V gene TRBV11-2 combines with J gene TRBJ1-1; no definite D call. This CDR3 reads CASSLSRRLNTEAFF. As DNA, the CDR3 is TGTGCCAGCAGCTTATCCAGACGGTTGAACACTGAAGCTTTCTTT.